The 30 T cell receptor beta chains presented below share a single source sample, sequenced in a study of blood T cell repertoires in COVID-19. The protocol was immunoSEQ multiplex PCR, while the TCRdb copy is restricted to in-frame clones and leaves out a portion. In the table there are 350,000 to 550,000 clones, 70% to 90% of which are singletons. Sequencing input: PBMCs or T cells enriched from blood (not recorded which). Every receptor here comes from a woman under 30 with acute COVID-19.

The gene calls are TRBV5-6 and TRBJ1-4; D not certain. V shed 0 bases and J shed 7 bases, with 10 bases lying between them. Germline V gene sequence: CDR1 SGHDT, CDR2 YYEEEE. The CDR3 loop spans 14 amino acids. The DNA of the CDR3 is TGTGCCAGCAGCTTGGGGGAGTGGGGTGAAAAACTGTTTTTT. Protein sequence: CASSLGEWGEKLFF.

CDR3 nucleotides: TGTGCCAGTAGCCATAGCAATCAGCCCCAGCATTTT. This encodes CASSHSNQPQHF. This chain links TRBV19 with TRBJ1-5; D call uncertain. The CDR3 is 12 residues long. V gave up 6 bases and J gave up 0 bases, with 3 bases separating them. Germline lookup yields CDR1 LNHDA and CDR2 SQIVND (reference sequence).

The J gene is TRBJ1-1, the V gene TRBV2; D is unresolved. From germline, CDR1 is SNHLY and CDR2 FYNNEI. The CDR3 is 12 amino acids. The V and J ends lost 5 bases and 6 bases respectively, with 10 bases between them. The CDR3 region has the DNA TGTGCCAGCAGTCCACGGACTTCTGAAGCTTTCTTT. Translation gives CASSPRTSEAFF. Full variable domain (outside the CDR3, taken from reference TRBV2 and TRBJ1-1): EPEVTQTPSHQVTQMGQEVILRCVPISNHLYFYWYRQILGQKVEFLVSFYNNEISEKSEIFDDQFSVERPDGSNFTLKIRSTKLEDSAMYFCASSPRTSEAFFGQGTRLTVV.

The J gene is TRBJ1-2, the V gene TRBV6-5; a possible D gene is TRBD1 (6 bases). The germline gives CDR1 MNHEY, CDR2 SVGAGI. Trimming shortened V by 2 bases and J by 4 bases, and 14 bases separated the two germline ends. The CDR3 has 15 amino acids. CDR3 region: CASSYGQPGVYGYTF. In DNA, the CDR3 is TGTGCCAGCAGTTACGGACAGCCAGGGGTCTATGGCTACACCTTC.

The chain employs TRBV7-2 and TRBJ1-6, with 9 bases lining up with TRBD1. V lost 1 base, J lost 10 bases, and 14 bases stayed unmatched. The germline CDR1 and CDR2 sequences are SGHTA and FQGNSA. The CDR3 runs to 18 residues. The chain's CDR3 is CASSLGGAGTGIRSPLHF. CDR3 DNA sequence: TGTGCCAGCAGCTTAGGGGGTGCCGGGACAGGGATCCGGTCACCCCTCCACTTT. The full variable domain, with the rest looked up from reference TRBV7-2 and TRBJ1-6, is GAGVSQSPSNKVTEKGKDVELRCDPISGHTALYWYRQSLGQGLEFLIYFQGNSAPDKSGLPSDRFSAERTGGSVSTLTIQRTQQEDSAVYLCASSLGGAGTGIRSPLHFGNGTRLTVT.

This clone was seen only once. The chain is built from TRBV15 and TRBJ2-7, with 8 bases that match TRBD1. The ends lost 2 bases at V and 0 bases at J; junction bases unmatched: 9. This CDR3 has 17 residues. From germline, CDR1 is LNHNV and CDR2 YYDKDF (reference sequence). The CDR3 sequence: CATSRSLSGQGSYEQYF. The CDR3 DNA is TGTGCCACCAGCAGATCATTGTCCGGACAGGGCTCCTACGAGCAGTACTTC.

This chain connects TRBV14 to TRBJ2-3; D remains unclear. The CDR3 has 13 amino acids. With 1 base removed from V and 6 bases from J, the gap between germline ends came to 8 bases. Germline CDR1 is SGHDN and CDR2 is FVKESK. The CDR3 DNA reads TGTGCCAGCAGCCAAGCGGGTTGGGATACGCAGTATTTT. Amino acid sequence: CASSQAGWDTQYF.

The chain joins TRBV7-8 to TRBJ2-2; the D gene is possibly TRBD1 (5 bases). CDR3 length: 15 amino acids. CDR1 is SGHVS and CDR2 is FQNEAQ in the germline V gene. Deletions cut 4 bases from V and 3 bases from J, with 12 bases between. The CDR3 loop is CASSSLQGYTGELFF. CDR3 coding DNA: TGTGCCAGCAGCTCGTTGCAGGGCTACACCGGGGAGCTGTTTTTT.

This clone was observed a single time. The rearrangement uses TRBV7-9 and TRBJ2-7, with D maybe TRBD2 (5 bases). The CDR3 length is 13 residues. Germline V gene data show CDR1 as SEHNR and CDR2 as FQNEAQ (reference sequence). Trimming stripped 5 bases from V and 4 bases from J, with 12 bases between. The CDR3: CASSATSEYEQYF. The DNA for the CDR3 is TGTGCCAGCAGCGCCACTAGTGAGTACGAGCAGTACTTC.

The CDR3 nucleotides read TGTGCCATCAACGATCCGGGACAGCCTTATGGCTACACCTTC. It yields the protein CAINDPGQPYGYTF. The chain combines TRBV10-3 with TRBJ1-2; 7 bases fit TRBD1. Germline assignment: CDR1 ENHRY and CDR2 SYGVKD. The J segment lost 5 bases and the V segment lost 7 bases, leaving 10 bases of the junction unmatched. The length of the CDR3 is 14 residues.

This clone has only a few counts. V usage is TRBV25-1 and J usage is TRBJ2-2, with 7 bases aligning to TRBD1. The germline gives CDR1 MGHDK, CDR2 SYGVNS. The CDR3 is made up of 16 amino acids. V was clipped by 3 bases and J by 5 bases; unmatched bases: 9. DNA for the CDR3: TGTGCCAGCAGTGACCCCAGGGGGTATGGGACCGGGGAGCTGTTTTTT. Protein product: CASSDPRGYGTGELFF. The whole variable domain, filled in from reference TRBV25-1 and TRBJ2-2, reads EADIYQTPRYLVIGTGKKITLECSQTMGHDKMYWYQQDPGMELHLIHYSYGVNSTEKGDLSSESTVSRIRTEHFPLTLESARPSHTSQYLCASSDPRGYGTGELFFGEGSRLTVL.

The chain links TRBV10-3 to TRBJ1-1; TRBD1 matches at 9 bases. The CDR3 has 14 amino acids. V gave up 6 bases and J gave up 6 bases; unmatched junction bases: 8. In germline, CDR1 is ENHRY, CDR2 SYGVKD. This CDR3 is CAISRDRVPAEAFF. The CDR3 region has the DNA TGTGCCATCAGCCGGGACAGGGTTCCGGCTGAAGCTTTCTTT.

This chain joins TRBV7-9 and TRBJ1-1, with D uncertain. The germline CDR1 and CDR2 sequences are SEHNR and FQNEAQ (reference sequence). The CDR3 sequence is 15 residues long. Trimming pared 1 base from V and 1 base from J, leaving 10 bases between. This chain's CDR3 is CASSLVLRGNTEAFF. The CDR3 nucleotides are TGTGCCAGCAGCTTAGTTTTGCGGGGGAACACTGAAGCTTTCTTT. Supplemented by reference TRBV7-9 and TRBJ1-1, the full variable domain reads DTGVSQNPRHKITKRGQNVTFRCDPISEHNRLYWYRQTLGQGPEFLTYFQNEAQLEKSRLLSDRFSAERPKGSFSTLEIQRTEQGDSAMYLCASSLVLRGNTEAFFGQGTRLTVV.

V is TRBV5-7 and J is TRBJ2-6, with D possibly being TRBD1 (5 bases). TRBV5-7 is an ORF, and what it does is uncertain. The CDR3 covers 19 residues. V was trimmed by 1 base and J by 0 bases, leaving 17 bases between them. Written as DNA, the CDR3 is TGTGCCAGCAGCTTGTTGGCAGGGCCCGTAAACTCTGGGGCCAACGTCCTGACTTTC. It encodes CASSLLAGPVNSGANVLTF.

This chain uses TRBV3-1 (or the pseudogene TRBV3-2) with TRBJ2-7; TRBD1 might be the D (5 bases). The germline CDR1 and CDR2 sequences are LGHDT and YNNKEL (reference sequence). The CDR3 length is 13 residues. V was cut by 4 bases and J by 3 bases, with 10 bases left in between. The CDR3 is CASSLRANYEQYF. In DNA, the CDR3 is TGTGCCAGCAGCCTCAGGGCGAACTACGAGCAGTACTTC.

The chain couples TRBV29-1 to TRBJ2-1; tentatively, D is TRBD2 (5 bases). The germline CDR1 and CDR2 sequences are SQVTM and ANQGSEA. The CDR3 consists of 15 residues. Trimming pared 7 bases from V and 0 bases from J, leaving 16 bases between. In DNA form, the CDR3 reads TGCAGCGAAGGAGGACCCCGTAGCTCCTACAATGAGCAGTTCTTC. Protein sequence: CSEGGPRSSYNEQFF.

This chain uses TRBV19 with TRBJ2-1; TRBD2 matches at 11 bases. V gave up 3 bases and J gave up 5 bases; unmatched junction bases: 3. From germline, CDR1 is LNHDA and CDR2 SQIVND (reference sequence). This CDR3 spans 15 amino acids. The CDR3 DNA sequence: TGTGCCAGTAGTATCGGGACTAGCGGAAACAATGAGCAGTTCTTC. Its translation is CASSIGTSGNNEQFF.

The genes are TRBV27 and TRBJ1-2, with D tentatively TRBD1 (5 bases). V gave up 10 bases and J gave up 6 bases, with 21 bases separating them. CDR3 size: 14 residues. Germline-derived CDR1 and CDR2 are MNHEY and SMNVEV (reference sequence). This CDR3 reads CATYTIGRGHGYTF. The CDR3 nucleotides read TGTGCCACCTATACGATCGGGAGGGGCCATGGCTACACCTTC.

V and J are TRBV27 and TRBJ2-2; possible D gene TRBD2, 6 bases. The ends were cut back, 3 bases at V and 2 bases at J, with 10 bases in the middle. Germline V gene sequence: CDR1 MNHEY, CDR2 SMNVEV (reference sequence). The CDR3 contains 15 residues. CDR3 sequence reads: CASSFQGGNTGELFF. CDR3 in DNA: TGTGCCAGCAGTTTTCAGGGAGGCAACACCGGGGAGCTGTTTTTT.

V and J are TRBV2 and TRBJ1-2; TRBD1 might be the D (6 bases). V was shortened by 4 bases and J by 8 bases, with 14 bases between the two germline ends. CDR1 is SNHLY and CDR2 is FYNNEI in the germline V gene. The CDR3 is 13 residues long. DNA of the CDR3: TGTGCCAGCAGTGTTGTGCAGGGGATGGGCTACACCTTC. Translation: CASSVVQGMGYTF.

A single count supports this clone. The chain joins TRBV19 to TRBJ1-1; D is possibly TRBD1 (6 bases). The ends were cut back, 1 base at V and 0 bases at J, with 9 bases in the middle. CDR1 is LNHDA and CDR2 is SQIVND in the germline V gene (reference sequence). The CDR3 covers 15 residues. The CDR3 nucleotides read TGTGCCAGTAGTATAGCCCAGGGGCTGAACACTGAAGCTTTCTTT. Its protein product is CASSIAQGLNTEAFF.

This chain links TRBV4-3 with TRBJ2-2; 7 nucleotides line up with TRBD1. J was trimmed by 5 bases and V by 0 bases; bases with no gene match: 9. Germline CDR1 and CDR2: LGHNA and YSLEER. There are 17 residues in the CDR3. CDR3 region: CASSQDYGTVITGELFF. The CDR3 nucleotides read TGCGCCAGCAGCCAAGATTACGGGACAGTGATTACCGGGGAGCTGTTTTTT.

This chain joins TRBV9 and TRBJ2-1, with TRBD2 identical over 12 bases. J lost 8 bases, V lost 4 bases, and 7 bases had no gene match. CDR1 and CDR2 (germline): SGDLS, YYNGEE. CDR3 length equals 15 residues. CDR3 in DNA: TGTGCCAGCAGCCTACCGGGACTAGCGGGCCATGAGCAGTTCTTC. Translating gives CASSLPGLAGHEQFF.

This chain connects TRBV12-5 to TRBJ2-1, with 9 bases that match TRBD1. In germline, CDR1 is LGHNT, CDR2 FRNRAP. V shed 5 bases and J 1 base; nucleotides not matched to a gene: 3. This CDR3 is 15 amino acids long. DNA for the CDR3: TGTGCTAGTGGTCCTGGACAGGGGTCCTACAATGAGCAGTTCTTC. Translation: CASGPGQGSYNEQFF. Together with reference TRBV12-5 and TRBJ2-1, the CDR3 gives the full variable domain: DARVTQTPRHKVTEMGQEVTMRCQPILGHNTVFWYRQTMMQGLELLAYFRNRAPLDDSGMPKDRFSAEMPDATLATLKIQPSEPRDSAVYFCASGPGQGSYNEQFFGPGTRLTVL.

The chain uses TRBV9 and TRBJ1-4, with a tentative D call TRBD1 (6 bases). Germline V gene lookup returns CDR1 SGDLS and CDR2 YYNGEE. The CDR3 has 15 residues. Trimming pared 0 bases from V and 12 bases from J, leaving 18 bases between. As DNA, the CDR3 is TGTGCCAGCAGCGTAGGCCCAGGGGAAGGTCTGGAACTGTTTTTT. This translates into CASSVGPGEGLELFF. Full variable domain (remainder filled in from reference TRBV9 and TRBJ1-4): DSGVTQTPKHLITATGQRVTLRCSPRSGDLSVYWYQQSLDQGLQFLIQYYNGEERAKGNILERFSAQQFPDLHSELNLSSLELGDSALYFCASSVGPGEGLELFFGSGTQLSVL.

V gene TRBV7-2 combines with J gene TRBJ2-3, with D possibly TRBD2 on 5 matching bases. The V gene lost 2 bases and the J gene lost 2 bases, with 14 bases spanning the gap. CDR3 length: 16 residues. The germline V gene encodes CDR1 SGHTA and CDR2 FQGNSA. Here the CDR3 reads CASSLWASYATDTQYF. CDR3 DNA sequence: TGTGCCAGCAGCTTATGGGCTAGCTATGCCACAGATACGCAGTATTTT.

This clone was counted a few times. The CDR3 reads CASSQDWRRDRAEGNQPQHF. For the CDR3, the DNA is TGTGCCAGCAGCCAAGATTGGAGACGGGACAGGGCGGAGGGCAATCAGCCCCAGCATTTT. This sequence joins TRBV3-1 (or the pseudogene TRBV3-2) and TRBJ1-5, with 9 bases identical to TRBD1. The CDR3 has 20 residues. With 0 bases clipped from V and 2 bases from J, the junction kept 14 bases outside the gene matches. Germline V gives CDR1 LGHDT, CDR2 YNNKEL (reference sequence).

The J gene is TRBJ2-5, the V gene TRBV2, with D possibly matching TRBD2 (7 bases). There are 13 residues in the CDR3. With 6 bases removed from V and 1 base from J, the gap between germline ends came to 9 bases. Germline V gives CDR1 SNHLY, CDR2 FYNNEI. This chain's CDR3 is CASRGGAQETQYF. The CDR3 coding sequence is TGTGCCAGCAGGGGGGGGGCCCAAGAGACCCAGTACTTC.

The chain is built from TRBV12-1 and TRBJ2-1; the listed D gene, TRBD2, was not tested against the DNA. TRBV12-1 is deemed a pseudogene. The CDR3 sequence is 15 residues long. The CDR3 DNA reads as TGTGCCAGCAGGGCGGGTTTATCCTCCTACAATGAGCAGTTCTTC. This sequence encodes CASRAGLSSYNEQFF.

The gene calls are TRBV3-1 (or the pseudogene TRBV3-2) and TRBJ2-7; TRBD2 is a possible D gene (5 bases). The CDR3 totals 16 residues. V was cut by 1 base and J by 2 bases, with 15 bases left in between. The germline CDR1 and CDR2 sequences are LGHDT and YNNKEL (reference sequence). The CDR3 here is CASSQGGVFGTYEQYF. CDR3 bases: TGTGCCAGCAGCCAAGGGGGAGTGTTTGGGACCTACGAGCAGTACTTC.